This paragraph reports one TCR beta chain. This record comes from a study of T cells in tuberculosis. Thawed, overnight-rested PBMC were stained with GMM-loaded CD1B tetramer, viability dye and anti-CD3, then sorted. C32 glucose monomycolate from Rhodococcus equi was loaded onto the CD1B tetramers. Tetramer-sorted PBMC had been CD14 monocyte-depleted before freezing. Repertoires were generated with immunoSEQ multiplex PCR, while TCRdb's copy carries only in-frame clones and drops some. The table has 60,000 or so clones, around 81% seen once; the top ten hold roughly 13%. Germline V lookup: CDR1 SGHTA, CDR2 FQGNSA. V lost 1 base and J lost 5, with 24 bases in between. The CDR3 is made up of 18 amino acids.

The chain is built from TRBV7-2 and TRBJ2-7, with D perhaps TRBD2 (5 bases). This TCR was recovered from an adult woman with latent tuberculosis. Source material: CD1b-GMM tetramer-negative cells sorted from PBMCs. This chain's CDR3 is CASSLVSRSGVGKNEQYF. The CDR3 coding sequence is TGTGCCAGCAGCTTAGTATCGAGATCCGGGGTTGGAAAGAACGAGCAGTACTTC.